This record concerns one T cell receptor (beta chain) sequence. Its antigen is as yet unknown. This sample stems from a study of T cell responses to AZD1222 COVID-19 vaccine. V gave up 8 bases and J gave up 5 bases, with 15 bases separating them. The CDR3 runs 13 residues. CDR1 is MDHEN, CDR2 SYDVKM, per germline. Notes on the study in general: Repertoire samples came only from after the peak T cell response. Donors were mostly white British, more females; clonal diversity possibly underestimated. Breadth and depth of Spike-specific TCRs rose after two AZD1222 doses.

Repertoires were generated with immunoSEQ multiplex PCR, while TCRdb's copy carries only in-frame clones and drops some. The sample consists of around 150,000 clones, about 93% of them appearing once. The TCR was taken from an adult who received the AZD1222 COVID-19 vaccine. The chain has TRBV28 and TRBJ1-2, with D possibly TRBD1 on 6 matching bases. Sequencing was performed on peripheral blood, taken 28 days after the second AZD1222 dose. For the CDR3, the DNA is TGTGCCAGCGGGGGCAGAGATACATATGGCTACACCTTC. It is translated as CASGGRDTYGYTF.